Many counts were recorded for the clone carrying this T cell receptor beta chain. Amplified TCR beta CDR3 regions came from RNA transcripts. First-round RT-PCR of the TCR CDR3 relied on the HTBI primer set. From the multiplex PCR reads, TCRdb called clonotypes with MiXCR, one entry per CDR3 protein. Among 350,000 or so distinct CDR3 sequences listed, about a sixth were seen once. Drawn at first hyperthyroidism diagnosis, the blood sample preceded any ophthalmopathy symptoms. These data originate in a study of T cells in Graves' hyperthyroidism and ophthalmopathy. The V and J ends lost 3 bases and 8 bases respectively, with 13 bases between them. This CDR3 comprises 13 residues. Germline V gives CDR1 MDHEN, CDR2 SYDVKM.

The TCR originated in a woman under 40 with Graves' hyperthyroidism that later progressed to Graves' ophthalmopathy. The V call is TRBV28, the J call TRBJ1-1; perhaps TRBD1 as D (5 bases). The sample was blood. The CDR3 spells CASSFTGRGEAFF. As DNA, the CDR3 is TGTGCCAGCAGTTTCACGGGTAGGGGAGAAGCTTTCTTT.